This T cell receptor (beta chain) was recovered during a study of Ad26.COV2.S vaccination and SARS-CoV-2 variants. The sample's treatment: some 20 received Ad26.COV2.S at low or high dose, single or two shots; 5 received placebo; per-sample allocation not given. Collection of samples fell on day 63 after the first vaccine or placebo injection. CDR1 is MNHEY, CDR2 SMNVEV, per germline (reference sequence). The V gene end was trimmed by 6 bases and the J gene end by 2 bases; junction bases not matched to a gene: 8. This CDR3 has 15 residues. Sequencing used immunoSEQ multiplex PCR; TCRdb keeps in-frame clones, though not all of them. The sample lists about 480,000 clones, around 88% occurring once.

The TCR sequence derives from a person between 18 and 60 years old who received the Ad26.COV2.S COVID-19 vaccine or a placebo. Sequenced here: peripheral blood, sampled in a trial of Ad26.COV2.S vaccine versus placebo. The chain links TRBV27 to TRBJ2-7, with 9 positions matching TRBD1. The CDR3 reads CASSWSGTGTYEQYF. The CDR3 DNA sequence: TGTGCCAGCAGCTGGTCGGGGACAGGGACCTACGAGCAGTACTTC.